This TCR beta chain originates from a study of Ad26.COV2.S vaccination and SARS-CoV-2 variants. Study-level points and caveats: Relative to placebo recipients, vaccine recipients exhibited elevated spike-specific TCR breadth.

Sample treatment: around 19 received Ad26.COV2.S at low or high dose, single or two shots; roughly five received placebo; per-sample allocation not given. Sampling took place 63 days after the first vaccine or placebo injection. The junction had 11 bases not matched to a gene; V was cut back by 6 bases and J by 3 bases. Germline V gives CDR1 MNHEY, CDR2 SMNVEV (reference sequence). CDR3 length: 18 amino acids. TCRdb keeps only in-frame clones here, not all; method: immunoSEQ multiplex PCR. Altogether some 500,000 clones are present, about 91% being singletons, with the ten largest covering roughly 2.5%. Note on this clone: As yet, its antigen is unknown.

The input for sequencing was peripheral blood, taken in a trial of Ad26.COV2.S vaccine versus placebo. The sequence derives from a person between 18 and 60 years old who received the Ad26.COV2.S COVID-19 vaccine or a placebo. The rearrangement uses TRBV27 and TRBJ2-1; 13 bases are shared with TRBD2. The CDR3 sequence: CASSLGTSGTPDYNEQFF. CDR3 nucleotide sequence: TGTGCCAGCAGCCTCGGGACTAGCGGGACCCCCGACTACAATGAGCAGTTCTTC.